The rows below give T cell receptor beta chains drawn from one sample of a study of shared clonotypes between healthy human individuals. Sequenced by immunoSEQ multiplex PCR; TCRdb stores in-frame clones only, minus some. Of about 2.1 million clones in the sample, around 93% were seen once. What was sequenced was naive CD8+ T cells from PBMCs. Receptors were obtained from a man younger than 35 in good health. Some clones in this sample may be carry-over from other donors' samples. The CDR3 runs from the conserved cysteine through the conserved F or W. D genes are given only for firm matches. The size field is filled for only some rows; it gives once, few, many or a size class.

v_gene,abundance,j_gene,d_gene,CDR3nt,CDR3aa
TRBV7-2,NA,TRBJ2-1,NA,TGTGCCAGCAGCTTAGTTCCAGGTTACAATGAGCAGTTCTTC,CASSLVPGYNEQFF
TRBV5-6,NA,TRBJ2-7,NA,TGTGCCAGCAGCCGCGGCACTCCCATGGGGATCGAGCAGTACTTC,CASSRGTPMGIEQYF
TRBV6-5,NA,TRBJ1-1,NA,TGTGCCAGCCGTCCCAAAACAGGGCGGGGCACTGAAGCTTTCTTT,CASRPKTGRGTEAFF
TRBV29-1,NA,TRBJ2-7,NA,TGCAGCGTTGCTAAGGGCTACGAGCAGTACTTC,CSVAKGYEQYF
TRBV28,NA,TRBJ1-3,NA,TGTGCCAGCAGTAGGCTTCAGGAGATGACTGGAAACACCATATATTTT,CASSRLQEMTGNTIYF
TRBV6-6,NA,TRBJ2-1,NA,TGTGCCAGCACCCCCGGGAGTAGGGGTGAGCAGTTCTTC,CASTPGSRGEQFF
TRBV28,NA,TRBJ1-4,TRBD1,TGTGCCAGCAGTAGATCTCAGGGGGGTAATGAAAAACTGTTTTTT,CASSRSQGGNEKLFF
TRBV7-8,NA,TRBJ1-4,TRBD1,TGTGCCAGCAGACTGGACAGGGGTAATGAAAAACTGTTTTTT,CASRLDRGNEKLFF
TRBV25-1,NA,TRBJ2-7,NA,TGTGCCAGCAGTGATGCATACGAGCAGTACTTC,CASSDAYEQYF
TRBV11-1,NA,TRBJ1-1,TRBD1,TGTGCCAGCAGCTTACTTGAGGGGGCCCGAACTGAAGCTTTCTTT,CASSLLEGARTEAFF
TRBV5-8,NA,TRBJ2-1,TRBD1,TGTGCCAGCAGCCCACGGGGGGACAGGGGAAACAATGAGCAGTTCTTC,CASSPRGDRGNNEQFF
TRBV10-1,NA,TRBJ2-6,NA,TGCGCCAGCAGTGTGGGCAGGGACCACTCTGGGGCCAACGTCCTGACTTTC,CASSVGRDHSGANVLTF
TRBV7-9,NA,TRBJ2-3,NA,TGTGCCAGCAGCGCGAGCCGAGCGGACCCAGCAGATACGCAGTATTTT,CASSASRADPADTQYF
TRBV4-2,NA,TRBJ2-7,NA,TGTGCCAGCAGCCAAGACGTGGCAGACTACGAGCAGTACTTC,CASSQDVADYEQYF
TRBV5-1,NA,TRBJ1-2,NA,TGCGCCAGCAGCTTGATGGGGGGCAGGTATGGCTACACCTTC,CASSLMGGRYGYTF
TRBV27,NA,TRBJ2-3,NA,TGTGCCAGCAGTTTATTGGGCGGGAAAACAGATACGCAGTATTTT,CASSLLGGKTDTQYF
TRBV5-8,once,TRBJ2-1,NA,TGTGCCAGCCGGGCGGGACGATTCTACAATGAGCAGTTCTTC,CASRAGRFYNEQFF
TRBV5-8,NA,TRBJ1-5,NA,TGTGCCAGCAGCCTCGTTGGGCAGAGCAATCAGCCCCAGCATTTT,CASSLVGQSNQPQHF
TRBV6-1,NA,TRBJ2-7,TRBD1,TGTGCCAGCAGTGAAGGGACACAGGGGGCCTACGAGCAGTACTTC,CASSEGTQGAYEQYF
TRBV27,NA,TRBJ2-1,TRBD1,TGTGCCAGCAGTTTAACGGGACAGTACAATGAGCAGTTCTTC,CASSLTGQYNEQFF
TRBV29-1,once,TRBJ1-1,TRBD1,TGCAGCGCCGGGACAGGGGGCGGCACTGAAGCTTTCTTT,CSAGTGGGTEAFF
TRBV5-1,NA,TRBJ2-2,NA,TGCGCCAGCAGCTCGGTGGGATCTACGAACACCGGGGAGCTGTTTTTT,CASSSVGSTNTGELFF
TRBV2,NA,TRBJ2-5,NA,TGTGCCAGGGCCCGGGGTGAGCAACAAGAGACCCAGTACTTC,CARARGEQQETQYF
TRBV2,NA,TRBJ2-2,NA,TGTGCCAGCAGTGACGAGCGGAGGGGTCCCGGGGAGCTGTTTTTT,CASSDERRGPGELFF
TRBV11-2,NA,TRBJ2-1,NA,TGTGCCAGCAGCTCAGAGGGTAACAATGAGCAGTTCTTC,CASSSEGNNEQFF
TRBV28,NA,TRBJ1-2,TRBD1,TGTGCCAGCAGTCTCGGACAGGTTGGCTACACCTTC,CASSLGQVGYTF
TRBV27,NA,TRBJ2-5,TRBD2,TGTGCCAGCAGCCCCGGACTAGTGGGAGCGGAGACCCAGTACTTC,CASSPGLVGAETQYF
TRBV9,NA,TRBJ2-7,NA,TGTGCCAGCAGCTCGGGGGTGGACGAGCAGTACTTC,CASSSGVDEQYF
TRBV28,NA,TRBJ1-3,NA,TGTGCCAGCAGTTTGACGGAGTTTACTGGAAACACCATATATTTT,CASSLTEFTGNTIYF
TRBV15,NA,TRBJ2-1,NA,TGTGCCACCAGTCCCATGCCCAGGATATCCTACAATGAGCAGTTCTTC,CATSPMPRISYNEQFF
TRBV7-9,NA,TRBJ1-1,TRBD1,TGTGCCAGCAGCTTACCGACAGGGGAGCTAAACACTGAAGCTTTCTTT,CASSLPTGELNTEAFF